This TCR beta chain comes out of a study of blood T cell repertoires in COVID-19. Background on the study: In each case, the material was cDNA or gDNA derived from T cells, B-cell-depleted T cells, or PBMCs.

Enrollees, about 18 to 95 years old, lived in 24 US areas. Data came from immunoSEQ multiplex PCR; TCRdb stores just in-frame clones and leaves some out. This sample has approximately 250,000 clones, with approximately 90% found just once. The V gene's germline CDR1 is SGHNT and CDR2 YENEEA. The CDR3 consists of 14 residues. Losses at the gene ends were 0 bases for V and 7 bases for J; bases not matched to a gene: 2. Material: PBMCs or T cells enriched from blood (not recorded which). This TCR was recovered from a man between 35 and 55 years old who had been exposed to COVID-19. The chain joins TRBV11-3 to TRBJ1-2, with 10 bases that match TRBD1. Written as DNA, the CDR3 is TGTGCCAGCAGCTTAGATGGGACAGGGGCTGGCTACACCTTC. This sequence encodes CASSLDGTGAGYTF.